These T cell receptor beta chains were read from a single sample in a study of T cell repertoires in cytomegalovirus infection. TCRdb re-called the reads through MiXCR, storing one row per CDR3 protein. The sample gives 200,000 to 300,000 distinct CDR3 sequences, about 12% of which show up once; 1.5% to 2% is in the top ten. Sample: PBMCs. The receptors here all came from a human donor in good health (CMV status not recorded). Some clones in this sample may be carry-over from other donors' samples. The CDR3 runs from the conserved cysteine through the conserved F or W. A D gene is named only where the DNA matches it firmly. Size is omitted from some rows. Given values are once, few, many or a class for expanded clones.

TGCAGCGTGACCCCACCCGGGACAGTTTCTGGTAATGAAAAACTGTTTTTT,CSVTPPGTVSGNEKLFF,TRBJ1-4,TRBD1,TRBV29-1,few
TGTGCCAGCAGCTTAGGACAGGGCGAGAATCAGCCCCAGCATTTT,CASSLGQGENQPQHF,TRBJ1-5,TRBD1,TRBV7-2,many
TGTGCCAGCAGTCCGGACGGTGGTGACCTCTCCTACAATGAGCAGTTCTTC,CASSPDGGDLSYNEQFF,TRBJ2-1,NA,TRBV27,many
TGTGCCAGTACTACAGGGACAGGGGTTAGCAATCAGCCCCAGCATTTT,CASTTGTGVSNQPQHF,TRBJ1-5,TRBD1,TRBV19,many
TGCAGTGCTAGAAATGAGGGACGGGGCACAGATACGCAGTATTTT,CSARNEGRGTDTQYF,TRBJ2-3,NA,TRBV20-1,many
TGTGCCATATGGGACAGGGTGGGGGCCAACGTCCTGACTTTC,CAIWDRVGANVLTF,TRBJ2-6,TRBD1,TRBV10-3,NA
TGCGCCAGCAGCCAAGTCTGGGGGGCTGGGGCCAACGTCCTGACTTTC,CASSQVWGAGANVLTF,TRBJ2-6,NA,TRBV4-3,NA
TGCAGTGCTCCGGGACAGACCCATGAAAAACTGTTTTTT,CSAPGQTHEKLFF,TRBJ1-4,TRBD1,TRBV20-1,NA
TGCAGCGCAAAGACTAGCTTCAATGAGCAGTTCTTC,CSAKTSFNEQFF,TRBJ2-1,TRBD2,TRBV29-1,NA
TGTGCCAGCAGCTCTACTAGCGGGAGCGCCGGGGAGCTGTTTTTT,CASSSTSGSAGELFF,TRBJ2-2,TRBD2,TRBV7-8,many
TGTGCCAGCAGCTTAATGAGCGTGCGAGATACGCAGTATTTT,CASSLMSVRDTQYF,TRBJ2-3,NA,TRBV7-9,many
TGTGCCAGCAGTTCCCTAAGGGGCACGGAGACCCAGTACTTC,CASSSLRGTETQYF,TRBJ2-5,NA,TRBV12-3/TRBV12-4,many
TGTGCCATCAGTGAGCGGCTAGGAGGAGATACGCAGTATTTT,CAISERLGGDTQYF,TRBJ2-3,NA,TRBV10-3,many
TGTGCCAGCAGCAACGGGAAGACCCAGTACTTC,CASSNGKTQYF,TRBJ2-5,NA,TRBV7-3,NA
TGTGCCAGCAGCTTGGACCTGACTAGCGGTGACACCGGGGAGCTGTTTTTT,CASSLDLTSGDTGELFF,TRBJ2-2,TRBD2,TRBV5-4,few
TGCGCCAGCAGTAACCGGGACAGGGTGTCTCACGAGCAGTACTTC,CASSNRDRVSHEQYF,TRBJ2-7,TRBD1,TRBV5-1,many
TGTGCCAGCAGTGCTCAGGGTTATGGCTACACCTTC,CASSAQGYGYTF,TRBJ1-2,NA,TRBV28,many
TGTGCCTTCAGCGCGAACTTCAATGAGCAGTTCTTC,CAFSANFNEQFF,TRBJ2-1,NA,TRBV30,NA
TGTGCCAGCTCACTACCCGGGCAGATCATAATGAACACTGAAGCTTTCTTT,CASSLPGQIIMNTEAFF,TRBJ1-1,NA,TRBV18,NA
TGCGCCAGCTCTTCGGCAGGGGGCCAGTACGAGCAGTACTTC,CASSSAGGQYEQYF,TRBJ2-7,TRBD1,TRBV5-1,NA
TGTGCCAGCAGCAACCCTCCTGACGGGGGGACTGAAGCTTTCTTT,CASSNPPDGGTEAFF,TRBJ1-1,NA,TRBV11-2,many
TGCAGCGTCCAAGCGAGAGGACAGGGGGCCGATTGGTATGGCTACACCTTC,CSVQARGQGADWYGYTF,TRBJ1-2,TRBD1,TRBV29-1,many
TGTGCCAGCAGCTTAGACAGGGTCCCTAGCAGTGAGCAGTTCTTC,CASSLDRVPSSEQFF,TRBJ2-1,NA,TRBV7-2,many
TGTGCCAGCAGCTTAGCGCCCGGACAGGGGGTAGATACGCAGTATTTT,CASSLAPGQGVDTQYF,TRBJ2-3,TRBD1,TRBV7-2,many
TGTGCCAGTAGGGGGGACGTCTCCTACGAGCAGTACTTC,CASRGDVSYEQYF,TRBJ2-7,NA,TRBV19,NA
TGTGCCAGCAGTTACACAGGGGGCCAGAATAGAAATACGCAGTATTTT,CASSYTGGQNRNTQYF,TRBJ2-3,TRBD1,TRBV6-2/TRBV6-3,many
TGTGCCAGCAGCACAACAGGGGGCACCACAGATACGCAGTATTTT,CASSTTGGTTDTQYF,TRBJ2-3,TRBD1,TRBV7-2,many
TGTGCCAGCAGCTTAGAAATCGGCGGTGGCTACACCTTC,CASSLEIGGGYTF,TRBJ1-2,NA,TRBV7-2,NA
TGCGCCAGCAGCTTGGATCTGACCCAGTACTTC,CASSLDLTQYF,TRBJ2-5,NA,TRBV5-1,many
TGTGCCATCAGTCTGGGACAGGGGACAGAGACCCAGTACTTC,CAISLGQGTETQYF,TRBJ2-5,TRBD1,TRBV10-3,few
TGTGCCAGCAGCGCCCGGGACAGGCCTAATGAAAAACTGTTTTTT,CASSARDRPNEKLFF,TRBJ1-4,TRBD1,TRBV7-8,many
TGTGCCAGCAGCTCCGAAAGAGGCGCCGGGGAGACCCAGTACTTC,CASSSERGAGETQYF,TRBJ2-5,NA,TRBV7-9,many
TGTGCCAGCACCCTGGGACCGAATAGCAATCAGCCCCAGCATTTT,CASTLGPNSNQPQHF,TRBJ1-5,NA,TRBV2,few
TGTGCCAGCAGCTTAGATCGGGCAGGGGGCGGAGATACGCAGTATTTT,CASSLDRAGGGDTQYF,TRBJ2-3,TRBD1,TRBV11-2,NA
TGTGCCAGCAGAGGAGGGGGCTTGACGGTCGAGCAGTACTTC,CASRGGGLTVEQYF,TRBJ2-7,NA,TRBV12-3/TRBV12-4,many
TGTGCCAGCAGCTCATTCCCCTTAGAGACCCAGTACTTC,CASSSFPLETQYF,TRBJ2-5,NA,TRBV7-8,many
TGTGCCAGCAGCTTAGGAGCGGGGGGGCGGGAGACCCAGTACTTC,CASSLGAGGRETQYF,TRBJ2-5,TRBD2,TRBV7-8,many
TGTGCCTGGAGTGCCGGATCCCGGGGAATTGCTTTCTTT,CAWSAGSRGIAFF,TRBJ1-1,NA,TRBV30,NA
TGTGCCACCAGCAGAGATCAGGGAGGGAAACAGCCCCAGCATTTT,CATSRDQGGKQPQHF,TRBJ1-5,NA,TRBV15,many
TGCAGTGCTAGAGATCGGCGAGAGCAGTTCTTC,CSARDRREQFF,TRBJ2-1,NA,TRBV20-1,many
TGTGCCAGCAGCGGTAGAGGGGCCACCTACAATGAGCAGTTCTTC,CASSGRGATYNEQFF,TRBJ2-1,NA,TRBV9,NA
TGCGCCAGCAGCTTGCGGATATCAGGGACAGATACGCAGTATTTT,CASSLRISGTDTQYF,TRBJ2-3,NA,TRBV5-1,few
TGTGCCAGCACCCGTCTTGGGGTATTTAATGAGCAGTTCTTC,CASTRLGVFNEQFF,TRBJ2-1,NA,TRBV5-5,many
TGTGCCAGCAGCGTCGGTGGAGGCATGAACACTGAAGCTTTCTTT,CASSVGGGMNTEAFF,TRBJ1-1,NA,TRBV5-4,few
TGTGCCAGCATTACAGGGAGCACAGATACGCAGTATTTT,CASITGSTDTQYF,TRBJ2-3,NA,TRBV28,NA
TGTGCCAGCAGCGAGGGAACCTATGGCTACACCTTC,CASSEGTYGYTF,TRBJ1-2,NA,TRBV7-8,many
TGTGCCACCAAGCTAGCTGGGTACGGTGAGCAGTTCTTC,CATKLAGYGEQFF,TRBJ2-1,NA,TRBV6-1,many
TGTGCCAGCAGCTTAGAGGTGTGGGGCGGCTACACCTTC,CASSLEVWGGYTF,TRBJ1-2,NA,TRBV7-2,many
TGCGCCAGCAGCCAAGTTGAAGCGGCCCCGACTTCTGGCTACACCTTC,CASSQVEAAPTSGYTF,TRBJ1-2,NA,TRBV4-1,NA
TGCAGTGCTGGTAGTGGGGTCGGGTACGAGCAGTACTTC,CSAGSGVGYEQYF,TRBJ2-7,NA,TRBV20-1,NA
TGTGCCAGCAGTTTGACTAGCGGGGGGCACGAGCAGTACTTC,CASSLTSGGHEQYF,TRBJ2-7,TRBD2,TRBV12-3/TRBV12-4,NA
TGTGCCAGCAGTTCCCGCGGGAGTTTCAGCTCCTACGAGCAGTACTTC,CASSSRGSFSSYEQYF,TRBJ2-7,TRBD2,TRBV7-2,many
TGTGCCAGTAGTTGGCGGGGGGGGGATCCCACAGATACGCAGTATTTT,CASSWRGGDPTDTQYF,TRBJ2-3,TRBD2,TRBV19,many
TGTGCCAGCAGCTTAGACCCGGGGGCCCCTGGTACGCAGTATTTT,CASSLDPGAPGTQYF,TRBJ2-3,NA,TRBV11-2,NA
TGCAGCGTTGACAGGGGGCGCTTAGATACGCAGTATTTT,CSVDRGRLDTQYF,TRBJ2-3,TRBD1,TRBV29-1,NA
TGCAGTGCTAGAGATACCTGGGGGGGAGGAGTTTACGAGCAGTACTTC,CSARDTWGGGVYEQYF,TRBJ2-7,TRBD2,TRBV20-1,few
TGTGCCAGCAGCTTCGGGACAGGGGGTGCAGATACGCAGTATTTT,CASSFGTGGADTQYF,TRBJ2-3,TRBD1,TRBV7-2,many
TGTGCCAGCAGCTCGACTAGCGGGGTAACCTACGAGCAGTACTTC,CASSSTSGVTYEQYF,TRBJ2-7,TRBD2,TRBV11-3,many
TGCAGTGCTAGAGTAGGACAGGGTTTATACGAGCAGTACTTC,CSARVGQGLYEQYF,TRBJ2-7,TRBD1,TRBV20-1,NA
TGTGCCAGTCAGGGAGAATACGAGCAGTACTTC,CASQGEYEQYF,TRBJ2-7,NA,TRBV28,many